What follows are 30 T cell receptor beta chains derived from one specimen sequenced in a study of shared clonotypes between healthy human individuals. Assay used: immunoSEQ multiplex PCR; TCRdb lists only in-frame clones, some missing. Of 1.6 million or so clones listed, roughly 98.5% are singletons. The sample was naive CD4+ T cells sorted from blood. Subset reported: CD45RA+ positively selected. Receptors were obtained from a man younger than 45 in good health.

The chain is built from TRBV6-6 and TRBJ1-2, with D unresolved. Trimming removed 2 bases at V and 4 bases at J, with 14 bases between. The CDR3 spans 15 residues. In germline, CDR1 is MNHNY, CDR2 SVGAGI (reference sequence). The CDR3 coding sequence is TGTGCCAGCAGTTACCCTGAGGACTTGGGCTATGGCTACACCTTC. Translating it yields CASSYPEDLGYGYTF.

The chain is built from TRBV5-1 and TRBJ2-1, with 11 bases lining up with TRBD2. V lost 2 bases and J lost 8; bases outside the gene matches: 15. The CDR3 spans 18 residues. Germline lookup yields CDR1 SGHRS and CDR2 YFSETQ. The CDR3 protein is CASSFGVLAGGRSDEQFF. CDR3 bases: TGCGCCAGCAGCTTCGGGGTGCTAGCGGGAGGCCGGTCGGATGAGCAGTTCTTC.

This chain joins TRBV18 and TRBJ2-3; TRBD1 agrees at 7 bases. The CDR3 is 13 residues long. Germline-derived CDR1 and CDR2 are KGHSH and LQKENI. Trimming cost V 6 bases and J 5 bases; bases outside gene matches: 5. This chain's CDR3 is CASSGDRGDTQYF. CDR3 DNA sequence: TGTGCCAGCTCGGGGGACAGAGGAGATACGCAGTATTTT.

The chain couples TRBV11-1 to TRBJ2-5; D gene ambiguous. Trimming took off 1 base at V and 5 bases at J, with 8 bases between the two ends. The CDR3 loop spans 13 amino acids. Per the germline V gene, CDR1 is SGHAT and CDR2 is FQDESV (reference sequence). CDR3 coding DNA: TGTGCCAGCAGCTTAGAAATTCGCGAGACCCAGTACTTC. Encoded protein: CASSLEIRETQYF. The full variable domain, with the rest looked up from reference TRBV11-1 and TRBJ2-5, is EAEVAQSPRYKITEKSQAVAFWCDPISGHATLYWYRQILGQGPELLVQFQDESVVDDSQLPKDRFSAERLKGVDSTLKIQPAELGDSAMYLCASSLEIRETQYFGPGTRLLVL.

The rearrangement uses TRBV9 and TRBJ2-6, with D possibly being TRBD1 (6 bases). Trimming took off 3 bases at V and 0 bases at J, with 16 bases between the two ends. CDR3 length equals 18 residues. The V gene's germline CDR1 is SGDLS and CDR2 YYNGEE. The CDR3 protein is CASSGAGQGTSGANVLTF. The CDR3 bases are TGTGCCAGCAGCGGGGCGGGCCAGGGGACCTCTGGGGCCAACGTCCTGACTTTC. Full variable domain (outside the CDR3, taken from reference TRBV9 and TRBJ2-6): DSGVTQTPKHLITATGQRVTLRCSPRSGDLSVYWYQQSLDQGLQFLIQYYNGEERAKGNILERFSAQQFPDLHSELNLSSLELGDSALYFCASSGAGQGTSGANVLTFGAGSRLTVL.

Note on this clone: In the same sample, other DNA sequences code for this CDR3. The rearrangement joins TRBV10-3 to TRBJ2-7, with D possibly being TRBD2 (5 bases). Germline V gene sequence: CDR1 ENHRY, CDR2 SYGVKD. V was pared by 4 bases and J by 3 bases, with 7 bases between. CDR3 size: 12 residues. CDR3 sequence reads: CAISGGVYEQYF. CDR3 DNA: TGTGCCATCAGTGGGGGAGTCTACGAGCAGTACTTC.

This chain connects TRBV5-8 to TRBJ2-2, with D hard to call. Germline CDR1 and CDR2: SGHTS and YDEGEE. V was shortened by 1 base and J by 1 base, with 5 bases between the two germline ends. The CDR3 consists of 14 residues. CDR3 sequence (DNA): TGTGCCAGCAGCTTGATACAGAACACCGGGGAGCTGTTTTTT. It translates to CASSLIQNTGELFF.

This clone occurred once. The chain couples TRBV7-9 to TRBJ1-2, with unresolved D. The CDR3 has 13 residues. Trimming pared 5 bases from V and 8 bases from J, leaving 15 bases between. Looked up from germline, CDR1 is SEHNR and CDR2 is FQNEAQ (reference sequence). The CDR3 DNA reads as TGTGCCAGCAGCCCCACGGGCCTCTTAGGCTACACCTTC. Its protein product is CASSPTGLLGYTF.

This clone came up once. Germline and junction disagree at one end, which may indicate a read error. The chain is built from TRBV18 and TRBJ1-3; no definite D call. This CDR3 contains 12 residues. Germline V gene data show CDR1 as KGHSH and CDR2 as LQKENI. The CDR3 protein is CASSPLKDTIYF. The CDR3 nucleotides read TGTGCCAGCTCCCCACTGAAGGACACCATATATTTT.

This clone was observed a single time. The genes are TRBV14 and TRBJ2-1, with a possible D match to TRBD2 (5 bases). Germline CDR1 and CDR2: SGHDN and FVKESK. Trimming took 1 base from V and 0 from J, leaving 7 bases between them. There are 15 residues in the CDR3. In DNA, the CDR3 is TGTGCCAGCAGCCAAGTGGGGAGCTCCTACAATGAGCAGTTCTTC. This translates into CASSQVGSSYNEQFF.

Regarding this clone: Other nucleotide sequences in the sample specify the same CDR3. The chain couples TRBV18 to TRBJ1-4; D not resolved. The germline V and J ends were trimmed by 3 bases and 7 bases, with 6 bases remaining between them. This CDR3 has 12 residues. In germline, CDR1 is KGHSH, CDR2 LQKENI. In nucleotides, the CDR3 is TGTGCCAGCTCACCCTACGGTGAAAAACTGTTTTTT. Translation gives CASSPYGEKLFF.

In regard to this clone: The sample carries other DNA sequences with the same CDR3. The chain has TRBV7-9 and TRBJ2-7, with D unresolved. V gave up 5 bases and J gave up 4 bases, with 12 bases separating them. There are 13 residues in the CDR3. Germline-derived CDR1 and CDR2 are SEHNR and FQNEAQ (reference sequence). In DNA, the CDR3 is TGTGCCAGCAGCCCCAAGGGTCCTTACGAGCAGTACTTC. This encodes CASSPKGPYEQYF.

This sequence joins TRBV7-6 and TRBJ2-1; 13 bases are a match to TRBD2. The germline V gene has CDR1 SGHVS and CDR2 FNYEAQ. The junction had 9 bases not matched to a gene; V was cut back by 0 bases and J by 13 bases. CDR3 size: 16 residues. The CDR3 reads CASSLAGTSGALEQFF. The CDR3 DNA reads as TGTGCCAGCAGCTTAGCTGGGACTAGCGGGGCCCTAGAACAGTTCTTC.

V and J are TRBV7-8 and TRBJ2-7; tentative D call: TRBD1 (6 bases). The germline V gene encodes CDR1 SGHVS and CDR2 FQNEAQ. V was clipped by 5 bases and J by 3 bases, with 29 bases between them. The CDR3 is 19 amino acids. CDR3 in amino acids: CASSRSRLGRTGSHYEQYF. Written as DNA, the CDR3 is TGTGCCAGCAGCCGTAGCCGGCTAGGTAGAACAGGGAGCCACTACGAGCAGTACTTC.

This clone was seen a single time. The chain couples TRBV28 to TRBJ2-3; no definite D call. The CDR3 sequence is 12 residues long. CDR1 and CDR2 (germline): MDHEN, SYDVKM. V was trimmed by 7 bases and J by 4 bases, leaving 9 bases between them. CDR3 loop: CASTDPADTQYF. The DNA of the CDR3 is TGTGCCAGCACGGATCCGGCAGATACGCAGTATTTT. Based on the CDR3 plus reference TRBV28 and TRBJ2-3, the full variable domain is DVKVTQSSRYLVKRTGEKVFLECVQDMDHENMFWYRQDPGLGLRLIYFSYDVKMKEKGDIPEGYSVSREKKERFSLILESASTNQTSMYLCASTDPADTQYFGPGTRLTVL.

The rearrangement joins TRBV7-9 to TRBJ1-5, with a tentative D call TRBD1 (5 bases). The germline V gene encodes CDR1 SEHNR and CDR2 FQNEAQ (reference sequence). CDR3 length: 16 amino acids. Trimming stripped 1 base from V and 4 bases from J, with 14 bases between. The DNA of the CDR3 is TGTGCCAGCAGCTTAGGGGACGGCCCGGGGAATCAGCCCCAGCATTTT. Translating gives CASSLGDGPGNQPQHF.

This chain uses TRBV18 with TRBJ1-5; TRBD1 agrees at 9 bases. The germline V gene has CDR1 KGHSH and CDR2 LQKENI. V was clipped by 6 bases and J by 5 bases; unmatched bases: 11. This CDR3 is 16 amino acids long. The chain's CDR3 is CASSVLATGGDQPQHF. CDR3 nucleotides: TGTGCCAGCTCGGTGCTTGCGACAGGGGGGGATCAGCCCCAGCATTTT.

The chain carries TRBV2 and TRBJ2-5; 9 bases match TRBD1. The CDR3 loop spans 15 amino acids. J gave up 2 bases and V 6 bases, and 7 bases lay outside the gene matches. CDR1 and CDR2 (germline): SNHLY, FYNNEI. DNA for the CDR3: TGTGCCAGCAGCCAAGGACAGGGGACACAAGAGACCCAGTACTTC. Translating it yields CASSQGQGTQETQYF.

This rearrangement joins TRBV27 to TRBJ2-1, with 12 bases fitting TRBD2. With V trimmed by 3 bases and J by 1 base, 7 bases remained unmatched. The germline V gene has CDR1 MNHEY and CDR2 SMNVEV (reference sequence). This CDR3 is built from 18 residues. The CDR3 region is CASSLWLAGGPSYNEQFF. The CDR3 nucleotides read TGTGCCAGCAGTTTGTGGCTAGCGGGAGGGCCGTCCTACAATGAGCAGTTCTTC.

The V gene is TRBV6-1, the J gene TRBJ1-1; no clear D gene. The germline V and J ends were trimmed by 9 bases and 7 bases, with 15 bases remaining between them. Germline assignment: CDR1 MNHNS and CDR2 SASEGT. The CDR3 consists of 12 residues. The CDR3 here is CASSGFPGEAFF. DNA for the CDR3: TGTGCCAGTTCGGGCTTTCCCGGTGAAGCTTTCTTT.

The chain is built from TRBV4-1 and TRBJ2-4; 8 bases align to TRBD2. Trimming took 1 base from V and 6 from J; bases not matched to a gene: 17. This CDR3 contains 19 residues. The germline gives CDR1 MGHRA, CDR2 YSYEKL. The CDR3 reads CASSQGERVSGGKGNIQYF. The CDR3 DNA is TGCGCCAGCAGCCAAGGAGAGAGGGTCTCGGGAGGGAAAGGAAACATTCAGTACTTC.

The chain has TRBV5-6 and TRBJ1-1; D is undetermined. There are 14 residues in the CDR3. Germline assignment: CDR1 SGHDT and CDR2 YYEEEE. V lost 7 bases to trimming and J lost 1 base, with 14 bases between them. CDR3: CASLRTAGNTEAFF. CDR3 nucleotide sequence: TGTGCCAGCCTCCGGACCGCGGGGAACACTGAAGCTTTCTTT.

Only one count was recorded for this clone. The chain recombines TRBV18 with TRBJ2-7; tentative D call: TRBD1 (5 bases). V lost 4 bases and J lost 0, with 10 bases in between. The CDR3 totals 14 residues. The germline CDR1 and CDR2 sequences are KGHSH and LQKENI. In nucleotides, the CDR3 is TGTGCCAGCTCACTAATGACAGACTCCTACGAGCAGTACTTC. It translates to CASSLMTDSYEQYF.

Regarding this clone: The sample carries other DNA sequences with the same CDR3. This chain joins TRBV9 and TRBJ1-1; D not certain. Germline CDR1 reads SGDLS; CDR2 reads YYNGEE. CDR3 size: 13 residues. Trimming took 0 bases from V and 1 from J, leaving 4 bases between them. The CDR3 DNA is TGTGCCAGCAGCGTAGGCCGGAACACTGAAGCTTTCTTT. Translating gives CASSVGRNTEAFF.

Here the CDR3 DNA reads TGTGCCAGCAGCGGTCTTCGGGGGGGCGTGGAGACCCAGTACTTC. Its translation is CASSGLRGGVETQYF. This chain links TRBV9 with TRBJ2-5; TRBD2 matches at 8 bases. CDR3 length equals 15 residues. With V trimmed by 3 bases and J by 5 bases, 9 bases remained unmatched. Per the germline V gene, CDR1 is SGDLS and CDR2 is YYNGEE.

J is TRBJ2-1 and V is TRBV27; D might be TRBD2 (7 bases). Trimming took 0 bases from V and 0 from J, leaving 12 bases between them. Germline values: CDR1 MNHEY, CDR2 SMNVEV (reference sequence). CDR3 length: 17 amino acids. CDR3 bases: TGTGCCAGCAGTTTATCGCAAAGGGGGGGCTCCTACAATGAGCAGTTCTTC. Protein product: CASSLSQRGGSYNEQFF.

CDR3 amino acids: CASTQPRVYGYTF. Written as DNA, the CDR3 is TGTGCCAGCACGCAGCCCCGGGTCTATGGCTACACCTTC. The chain combines TRBV27 with TRBJ1-2; D remains unclear. Trimming stripped 7 bases from V and 4 bases from J, with 13 bases between. The CDR3 has 13 residues. Looked up from germline, CDR1 is MNHEY and CDR2 is SMNVEV (reference sequence).

On this clone: The same CDR3 also results from other DNA sequences found in this sample. This chain connects TRBV5-1 to TRBJ2-7, with 10 positions matching TRBD1. The V gene's germline CDR1 is SGHRS and CDR2 YFSETQ. Trimming cost V 2 bases and J 3 bases; bases outside gene matches: 2. This CDR3 comprises 14 residues. CDR3 amino acids: CASSFRTGGYEQYF. Written as DNA, the CDR3 is TGCGCCAGCAGCTTTCGGACAGGGGGCTACGAGCAGTACTTC.

The V and J genes are TRBV29-1 and TRBJ2-7, with TRBD1 matching over 7 bases. CDR3 length: 15 amino acids. V was pared by 4 bases and J by 1 base, with 10 bases of the junction left unmatched. Germline CDR1 SQVTM, CDR2 ANQGSEA. CDR3 coding DNA: TGCAGCGTTGCCGACAGGGCTATATCTTCCTACGAGCAGTACTTC. Translation: CSVADRAISSYEQYF.

The rearrangement links TRBV7-8 to TRBJ2-3; the match to TRBD1 covers 9 bases. The CDR3 extends over 15 amino acids. CDR1 is SGHVS and CDR2 is FQNEAQ in the germline V gene. J gave up 0 bases and V 6 bases, and 4 bases lay outside the gene matches. For the CDR3, the DNA is TGTGCCAGCAGACGGGACAGGGCTAGCACAGATACGCAGTATTTT. Protein sequence: CASRRDRASTDTQYF.